Following are 11 T cell receptor beta chains from one sample sequenced in a study of blood T cell repertoires in COVID-19. TCRdb keeps only in-frame clones here, not all; method: immunoSEQ multiplex PCR. The data contain around 47,000 clones, about 86% of them singletons. Sequencing was performed on peripheral blood. The receptors here all came from a man aged 35-49 years with COVID-19, enrolled during active disease.

This clone was observed a single time. The chain uses TRBV6-6 and TRBJ2-7, with 8 bases lining up with TRBD2. Germline values: CDR1 MNHNY, CDR2 SVGAGI (reference sequence). V shed 6 bases, J shed 5 bases, and the junction held 6 bases outside the gene matches. The CDR3 runs to 13 residues. The CDR3 protein is CASSRLASHEQYF. In DNA form, the CDR3 reads TGTGCCAGCAGCCGACTAGCGTCCCACGAGCAGTACTTC.

The V gene is TRBV6-5, the J gene TRBJ2-3; 7 nucleotides line up with TRBD2. V shed 6 bases and J 2 bases; nucleotides not matched to a gene: 5. The CDR3 runs 14 residues. CDR1 is MNHEY, CDR2 SVGAGI, per germline. CDR3 DNA: TGTGCCAGCAGCACGGGACTACACACAGATACGCAGTATTTT. Translating it yields CASSTGLHTDTQYF.

This clone was counted once. The chain has TRBV28 and TRBJ2-1; 10 nucleotides match TRBD2. Germline CDR1 is MDHEN and CDR2 is SYDVKM. The CDR3 is 16 amino acids. Trimming removed 8 bases from V and 3 bases from J; junction bases left unmatched: 10. The CDR3 region has the DNA TGTGCCAGCGGGAAAATTAGCGGGGGGCACTACAATGAGCAGTTCTTC. Its translation is CASGKISGGHYNEQFF.

The chain employs TRBV19 and TRBJ2-2; tentative D call: TRBD2 (6 bases). V dropped 6 bases and J dropped 4 bases, with 12 bases sitting between them. The germline gives CDR1 LNHDA, CDR2 SQIVND (reference sequence). CDR3 length: 14 residues. The CDR3 sequence is CASSGSIFTGELFF. The CDR3 DNA follows: TGTGCCAGTAGCGGGAGTATTTTCACCGGGGAGCTGTTTTTT.

CDR3 nucleotides: TGTGCCAGCAGCCCGGGACAGGGTCCTAACTATGGCTACACCTTC. This gives the protein CASSPGQGPNYGYTF. The chain combines TRBV3-1 (or the pseudogene TRBV3-2) with TRBJ1-2; 9 nucleotides align to TRBD1. This CDR3 spans 15 amino acids. CDR1 and CDR2 from the germline V gene are LGHDT and YNNKEL (reference sequence). Unmatched junction bases numbered 3, after V lost 4 bases and J lost 0 bases.

The V and J genes are TRBV5-1 and TRBJ1-6, with TRBD1 as a possible D gene (6 bases). The germline V and J ends were trimmed by 4 bases and 7 bases, with 12 bases remaining between them. The CDR3 extends over 14 amino acids. Germline V gene data show CDR1 as SGHRS and CDR2 as YFSETQ. CDR3 nucleotides: TGCGCCAGCAGCGAACAGGGTGGGAATTCACCCCTCCACTTT. It translates to CASSEQGGNSPLHF. Combining the CDR3 with reference TRBV5-1 and TRBJ1-6 gives the whole variable domain KAGVTQTPRYLIKTRGQQVTLSCSPISGHRSVSWYQQTPGQGLQFLFEYFSETQRNKGNFPGRFSGRQFSNSRSEMNVSTLELGDSALYLCASSEQGGNSPLHFGNGTRLTVT.

This clone was seen a handful of times. The rearrangement links TRBV24-1 to TRBJ1-6; TRBD1 matches 8 bases. With 7 bases clipped from V and 6 bases from J, the junction kept 1 base outside the gene matches. This CDR3 has 13 amino acids. The germline gives CDR1 KGHDR, CDR2 SFDVKD. This CDR3 reads CATRDRANSPLHF. Here the CDR3 DNA reads TGTGCCACCAGGGACAGGGCTAATTCACCCCTCCACTTT.

V and J are TRBV15 and TRBJ1-6, with 11 bases fitting TRBD1. J lost 6 bases, V lost 1 base, and 8 bases had no gene match. From germline, CDR1 is LNHNV and CDR2 YYDKDF (reference sequence). The CDR3 contains 18 residues. This CDR3 is CATSRGEGTGGSNSPLHF. The CDR3 nucleotides read TGTGCCACCAGCAGAGGAGAGGGGACAGGGGGAAGTAATTCACCCCTCCACTTT.

J is TRBJ2-3 and V is TRBV19, with 13 nucleotides matching TRBD2. This CDR3 has 16 residues. In germline, CDR1 is LNHDA, CDR2 SQIVND (reference sequence). The junction had 13 bases not matched to a gene; V was cut back by 3 bases and J by 13 bases. The chain's CDR3 is CASSMELAGGPQNEYF. CDR3 coding DNA: TGTGCCAGTAGTATGGAACTAGCGGGAGGGCCGCAAAATGAGTATTTT.

The V call is TRBV28, the J call TRBJ1-2; D uncertain. V lost 5 bases and J lost 0, with 7 bases in between. Germline V gene data show CDR1 as MDHEN and CDR2 as SYDVKM. CDR3 length equals 13 residues. In nucleotides, the CDR3 is TGTGCCAGCAGTCCTGCGGCTAACTATGGCTACACCTTC. It yields the protein CASSPAANYGYTF.

The V call is TRBV2, the J call TRBJ1-5, with 8 bases identical to TRBD1. The CDR3 has 13 amino acids. Germline assignment: CDR1 SNHLY and CDR2 FYNNEI. The trim removed 7 bases at V and 5 bases at J, leaving 4 bases unmatched. The CDR3 region is CASTGQGDQPQHF. CDR3 DNA sequence: TGTGCCAGCACTGGACAGGGAGATCAGCCCCAGCATTTT.